A selection of T cell receptor beta chains follows, all from one sample in a study of OX40 agonist ivuxolimab in advanced cancers. Sequencing used immunoSEQ multiplex PCR; TCRdb keeps in-frame clones, though not all of them. The sample comprises 95,000 to 110,000 clones, under 95% of which are singletons, and approximately 1.3% rests with the top ten. The source was CD4+ or CD8+ T cells sorted from blood, collected in a trial of the OX40 agonist ivuxolimab. The receptors were sampled from an adult with an advanced solid tumor such as melanoma, head and neck, liver or kidney cancer. Each CDR3 is given without its conserved first and last residue.

v_gene	j_gene	CDR3aa
TRBV28	TRBJ2-1	ASSSGAGGPGEQF
TRBV28	TRBJ1-4	ASSLYEKLF
TRBV5-1	TRBJ1-1	ASSWGTGGANTEAF
TRBV19	TRBJ2-1	ASRPLRGFGSYNEQF
TRBV5-4	TRBJ2-2	ASSPPAAAGELF
TRBV19	TRBJ2-5	ASRQRGGQETQY
TRBV7-2	TRBJ1-1	ASSRDREAF
TRBV28	TRBJ1-2	ASRAHRVEGYT
TRBV15	TRBJ1-2	ATSRGGGGNGYGYT
TRBV7-8	TRBJ1-3	ASSLGGPSGNTIY
TRBV18	TRBJ2-2	ASSWTENTGELF
TRBV7-8	TRBJ2-7	ASSPDRGAYEQY
TRBV7-3	TRBJ2-3	ASSLGQGSTDTQY
TRBV6-5	TRBJ2-2	ASSLRLADNTGELF
TRBV11-2	TRBJ2-3	ASSFAQTDTQY
TRBV28	TRBJ2-6	ASSFQGPGANVLT
TRBV28	TRBJ2-3	ASSSSGGNRAAQY
TRBV7-8	TRBJ1-5	ASSLAGGGQPQH
TRBV2	TRBJ2-2	ATIYRGTGELF
TRBV18	TRBJ1-1	ASSPDISDVREAF